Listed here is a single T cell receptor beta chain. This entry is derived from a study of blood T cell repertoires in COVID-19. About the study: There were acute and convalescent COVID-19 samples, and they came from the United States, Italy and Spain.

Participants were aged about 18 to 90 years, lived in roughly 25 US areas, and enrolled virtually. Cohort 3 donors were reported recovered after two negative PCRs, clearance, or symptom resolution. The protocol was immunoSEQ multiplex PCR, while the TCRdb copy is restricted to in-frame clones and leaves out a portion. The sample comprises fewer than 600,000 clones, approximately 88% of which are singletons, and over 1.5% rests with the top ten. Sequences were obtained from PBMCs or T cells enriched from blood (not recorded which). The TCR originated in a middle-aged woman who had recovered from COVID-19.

This CDR3 reads CASRPLAGYNNEQFF. CDR3 nucleotide sequence: TGTGCCAGTAGGCCACTAGCGGGATATAACAATGAGCAGTTCTTC. The rearrangement uses TRBV19 and TRBJ2-1; TRBD2 matches at 10 bases. Per germline, CDR1 LNHDA and CDR2 SQIVND (reference sequence). CDR3 length: 15 amino acids. V gave up 6 bases and J gave up 5 bases; unmatched junction bases: 7.